Presented here are 4 T cell receptor beta chains from one specimen sequenced in a study of T cells in Graves' hyperthyroidism and ophthalmopathy (dated by TCRdb to the late 2010s). Library prep was done by multiplex PCR. The instrument was an Illumina HiSeq 2000. The TCR beta CDR3 regions were amplified from RNA transcripts. The first round of RT-PCR for the TCR CDR3 was performed with the HTBI primer set and the Qiagen OneStep RT-PCR kit. TCRdb reran the public reads through fastp at Q25 and MiXCR, keeping productive beta chains. Rows merge per CDR3 protein into single entries with the most common DNA and genes. This sample lists a few hundred thousand distinct CDR3 sequences; under 25% were detected once. The ten biggest clones cover 26% of the sample. Material for sequencing was blood. The receptors originated from a man younger than 35 with Graves' hyperthyroidism.

This clonotype turned up a few times. J is TRBJ2-7 and V is TRBV11-1; tentative D call: TRBD1 (5 bases). Germline V gene lookup returns CDR1 SGHAT and CDR2 FQDESV (reference sequence). The CDR3 is made up of 16 amino acids. Trimming took 2 bases from V and 0 from J, leaving 14 bases between them. The CDR3 sequence: CASSLFAGLNSYEQYV. Here the CDR3 DNA reads TGTGCCAGCAGCTTATTCGCAGGGTTGAACTCCTACGAGCAGTACGTC.

There are many counts of this clonotype. The chain combines TRBV12-5 with TRBJ1-1, with D possibly matching TRBD1 (6 bases). With 0 bases removed from V and 0 bases from J, the gap between germline ends came to 14 bases. The CDR3 has 17 amino acids. Germline V gene lookup returns CDR1 LGHNT and CDR2 FRNRAP. The CDR3 loop reads CASGLVQGHPMNTEAFF. The CDR3 DNA is TGTGCTAGTGGTTTGGTACAGGGACACCCGATGAACACTGAAGCTTTCTTT. The whole variable domain, filled in from reference TRBV12-5 and TRBJ1-1, reads DARVTQTPRHKVTEMGQEVTMRCQPILGHNTVFWYRQTMMQGLELLAYFRNRAPLDDSGMPKDRFSAEMPDATLATLKIQPSEPRDSAVYFCASGLVQGHPMNTEAFFGQGTRLTVV.

This clonotype was recorded at least ten times. The J gene is TRBJ2-5, the V gene TRBV7-6; 9 bases match TRBD2. The length of the CDR3 is 17 residues. Germline V CDR1 and CDR2: SGHVS, FNYEAQ. V lost 5 bases, J lost 2 bases, and 12 bases stayed unmatched. The CDR3 sequence is CASSPRYPAGGQETQYF. As DNA, the CDR3 is TGTGCCAGCAGCCCCAGATACCCCGCGGGGGGGCAAGAGACCCAGTACTTC. Looking up the rest from reference TRBV7-6 and TRBJ2-5 gives the full variable domain: GAGVSQSPRYKVTKRGQDVALRCDPISGHVSLYWYRQALGQGPEFLTYFNYEAQQDKSGLPNDRFSAERPEGSISTLTIQRTEQRDSAMYRCASSPRYPAGGQETQYFGPGTRLLVL.

The sample holds many counts of this clonotype. CDR3 sequence (DNA): TGCAGTGCTAGAGCTGGGGACAGCCCCTACGAGCAGTACTTC. This sequence encodes CSARAGDSPYEQYF. The V call is TRBV20-1, the J call TRBJ2-7; TRBD1 agrees at 7 bases. CDR1 and CDR2 (germline): DFQATT, SNEGSKA (reference sequence). This CDR3 contains 14 residues. Trimming at V came to 1 base and at J to 2 bases, leaving 5 bases not matched to a gene.